These 18 T cell receptor beta chains share one sample of origin, sequenced in a study of CD4 T cells in relation to SARS-CoV-2 and coronaviruses. What these receptors recognize is not known. CD4+ T cells from unexposed donors were obtained before the COVID-19 pandemic (2011-2018). The cells were cultured for around ten days before CD4+ T cells were isolated. Profiling relied on immunoSEQ multiplex PCR, and the TCRdb table lists in-frame clones only, not all of them. The table includes about 26,000 clones, around 75% detected once. Sequenced sample: CD4+ T cells from PBMCs, cultured in vitro. The source of these receptors is a human donor in good health.

This clone was detected a few times. The gene calls are TRBV6-1 and TRBJ1-2; D unresolved. This CDR3 is 12 amino acids long. Trimming removed 2 bases at V and 9 bases at J, with 10 bases between. Germline V gene sequence: CDR1 MNHNS, CDR2 SASEGT. The CDR3 coding sequence is TGTGCCAGCAGTGAACACCTGACGAGCTACACCTTC. It is translated as CASSEHLTSYTF.

In its sample, this clone was seen a few times. The chain has TRBV10-1 and TRBJ1-6; TRBD1 agrees at 8 bases. With V trimmed by 3 bases and J by 7 bases, 2 bases remained unmatched. Germline values: CDR1 WNHNN, CDR2 SYGVQD (reference sequence). The CDR3 is made up of 14 amino acids. DNA of the CDR3: TGCGCCAGCAGTGAAGGACAGGGAAATTCACCCCTCCACTTT. It codes for CASSEGQGNSPLHF.

The J gene is TRBJ2-2, the V gene TRBV5-1; 7 bases fit TRBD2. V dropped 0 bases and J dropped 1; count of bases not matched to a gene: 6. The germline gives CDR1 SGHRS, CDR2 YFSETQ. This CDR3 comprises 17 residues. This chain's CDR3 is CASSLAGGVLNTGELFF. CDR3 nucleotides: TGCGCCAGCAGCTTGGCGGGGGGAGTCCTGAACACCGGGGAGCTGTTTTTT.

This chain links TRBV11-2 with TRBJ2-7; D remains unclear. The CDR3 extends over 14 amino acids. From germline, CDR1 is SGHAT and CDR2 FQNNGV. Deletions cut 1 base from V and 2 bases from J, with 9 bases between. The CDR3 loop reads CASSLVWQPYEQYF. Written as DNA, the CDR3 is TGTGCCAGCAGCTTAGTCTGGCAGCCCTACGAGCAGTACTTC.

This chain links TRBV29-1 with TRBJ2-2; 12 bases fit TRBD2. Germline CDR1 and CDR2: SQVTM and ANQGSEA. This CDR3 is 15 amino acids long. V lost 4 bases, J lost 3 bases, and 3 bases stayed unmatched. The CDR3 is CSVGGTSGYTGELFF. CDR3 DNA: TGCAGCGTTGGAGGGACTAGCGGGTACACCGGGGAGCTGTTTTTT.

This clone was seen more than once but under ten times. This chain joins TRBV19 and TRBJ2-6; D is unclear. V lost 7 bases and J lost 0, with 7 bases in between. The V gene's germline CDR1 is LNHDA and CDR2 SQIVND (reference sequence). The CDR3 runs to 14 residues. The CDR3 bases are TGTGCCAGTACCGCAGACTCTGGGGCCAACGTCCTGACTTTC. It translates to CASTADSGANVLTF.

This clone was picked up one time. This sequence joins TRBV12-3 or TRBV12-4 and TRBJ1-3; D remains unclear. V was clipped by 7 bases and J by 4 bases, with 8 bases between them. CDR3 size: 12 residues. This chain's CDR3 is CASNRPGNTIYF. The CDR3, as DNA: TGTGCCAGCAATCGACCAGGAAACACCATATATTTT.

The rearrangement uses TRBV10-2 and TRBJ2-5; a possible D gene is TRBD2 (5 bases). There are 13 residues in the CDR3. Trimming took off 2 bases at V and 7 bases at J, with 11 bases between the two ends. From germline, CDR1 is WSHSY and CDR2 SAAADI. The CDR3 region is CASSERLEGTQYF. In DNA, the CDR3 is TGCGCCAGCAGTGAGAGGCTAGAGGGGACCCAGTACTTC.

The rearrangement links TRBV10-3 to TRBJ2-7; D is possibly TRBD1 (5 bases). Germline CDR1 ENHRY, CDR2 SYGVKD. Trimming took off 3 bases at V and 0 bases at J, with 9 bases between the two ends. There are 14 residues in the CDR3. Here the CDR3 reads CAISEYDSSYEQYF. CDR3 nucleotides: TGTGCCATCAGTGAATATGACAGCTCCTACGAGCAGTACTTC.

In DNA form, the CDR3 reads TGTGCCAGCAGGGACGCGGGCGGCGGGGAGCTGTTTTTT. It codes for CASRDAGGGELFF. This rearrangement joins TRBV19 to TRBJ2-2; D could derive from TRBD1 or TRBD2 (5 bases each). CDR3 length: 13 amino acids. Between the trimmed V and J ends, which lost 9 bases and 7 bases, there was a span of 15 bases. Per germline, CDR1 LNHDA and CDR2 SQIVND (reference sequence).

The chain links TRBV4-1 to TRBJ2-5, with 8 positions matching TRBD2. This CDR3 region has 17 residues. CDR1 and CDR2 from the germline V gene are MGHRA and YSYEKL. The V gene end was trimmed by 2 bases and the J gene end by 4 bases; junction bases not matched to a gene: 12. CDR3 sequence reads: CASSQTGTPGGRETQYF. CDR3 nucleotides: TGCGCCAGCAGCCAAACGGGGACCCCGGGAGGGCGAGAGACCCAGTACTTC.

This clone was found once. The J gene is TRBJ1-1, the V gene TRBV6-2 or TRBV6-3; the D gene is possibly TRBD1 (6 bases). V was trimmed by 2 bases and J by 4 bases, leaving 17 bases between them. CDR3 length: 16 residues. Germline CDR1 is MNHEY and CDR2 is SVGEGT. The CDR3 region is CASSYGGLGKGTEAFF. Here the CDR3 DNA reads TGTGCCAGCAGTTACGGGGGGCTGGGAAAGGGCACTGAAGCTTTCTTT.

The sample holds a few counts of this clone. The chain has TRBV2 and TRBJ2-7, with D perhaps matching TRBD2 (6 bases). CDR3 length: 16 residues. Trimming left V 5 bases short and J 6 bases short, with 23 bases between. CDR1 and CDR2 from the germline V gene are SNHLY and FYNNEI. The CDR3 is CASSYRTSTYDFEQYF. The CDR3 bases are TGTGCCAGCAGTTATCGAACTAGCACCTATGACTTCGAGCAGTACTTC.

The chain employs TRBV7-9 and TRBJ2-7; D is perhaps TRBD2 (5 bases). CDR1 and CDR2 from the germline V gene are SEHNR and FQNEAQ (reference sequence). Deletions cut 1 base from V and 4 bases from J, with 8 bases between. CDR3 size: 13 residues. The CDR3 sequence: CASSLDSGYEQYF. In nucleotides, the CDR3 is TGTGCCAGCAGCTTAGATTCGGGATACGAGCAGTACTTC.

In this sample, this clone turned up a few times. This chain connects TRBV7-8 to TRBJ1-3; tentative D call: TRBD1 (6 bases). V lost 5 bases, J lost 4 bases, and 15 bases lay in between. Germline CDR1 is SGHVS and CDR2 is FQNEAQ. There are 15 residues in the CDR3. The CDR3 bases are TGTGCCAGCAGCCCCATAAGGGGGGAAGGAAACACCATATATTTT. Translation gives CASSPIRGEGNTIYF. Looking up the rest from reference TRBV7-8 and TRBJ1-3 gives the full variable domain: GAGVSQSPRYKVAKRGQDVALRCDPISGHVSLFWYQQALGQGPEFLTYFQNEAQLDKSGLPSDRFFAERPEGSVSTLKIQRTQQEDSAVYLCASSPIRGEGNTIYFGEGSWLTVV.

The chain carries TRBV2 and TRBJ1-5; the match to TRBD1 covers 9 bases. This CDR3 spans 14 amino acids. Germline CDR1 is SNHLY and CDR2 is FYNNEI. The V gene end was trimmed by 6 bases and the J gene end by 7 bases; junction bases not matched to a gene: 7. CDR3 DNA sequence: TGTGCCAGCAGCCCTACAGGGGGCAGGCAGCCCCAGCATTTT. This encodes CASSPTGGRQPQHF.

This clone was observed a handful of times. The chain joins TRBV10-3 to TRBJ2-5, with TRBD2 matching 11 bases. This CDR3 has 15 amino acids. V gave up 3 bases and J gave up 5 bases; unmatched junction bases: 5. Germline loops: CDR1 ENHRY, CDR2 SYGVKD. CDR3 bases: TGTGCCATCAGTGATGGAACTAGCGGGGGCGAGACCCAGTACTTC. It encodes CAISDGTSGGETQYF.

The chain joins TRBV6-2 or TRBV6-3 to TRBJ2-3; unclear D gene. CDR1 and CDR2 (germline): MNHEY, SVGEGT. V lost 0 bases and J lost 4, with 20 bases in between. The CDR3 runs 18 residues. CDR3 sequence: CASSYSTTVLSNPDTQYF. The DNA of the CDR3 is TGTGCCAGCAGTTACTCCACAACGGTGCTCTCAAACCCAGATACGCAGTATTTT.